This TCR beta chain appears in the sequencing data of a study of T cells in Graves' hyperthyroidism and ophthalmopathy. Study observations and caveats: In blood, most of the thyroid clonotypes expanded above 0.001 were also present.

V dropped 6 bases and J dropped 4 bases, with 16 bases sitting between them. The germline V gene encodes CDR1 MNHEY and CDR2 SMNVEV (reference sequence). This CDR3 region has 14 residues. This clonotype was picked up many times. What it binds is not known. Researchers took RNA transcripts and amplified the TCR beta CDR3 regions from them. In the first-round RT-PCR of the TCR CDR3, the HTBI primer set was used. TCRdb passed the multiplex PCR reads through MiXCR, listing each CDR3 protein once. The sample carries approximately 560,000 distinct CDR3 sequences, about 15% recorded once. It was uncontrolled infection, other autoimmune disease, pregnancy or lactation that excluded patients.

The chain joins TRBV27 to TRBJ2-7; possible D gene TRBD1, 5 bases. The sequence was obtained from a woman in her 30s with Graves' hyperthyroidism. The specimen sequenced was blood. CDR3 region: CASSPVGGAYEQYF. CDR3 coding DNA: TGTGCCAGCAGCCCTGTGGGTGGGGCGTACGAGCAGTACTTC.